This TCR beta chain is drawn from a study of TIL therapy for anti-PD-1-resistant metastatic lung cancer. Deletions cut 2 bases from V and 6 bases from J, with 10 bases between. Germline V lookup: CDR1 SEHNR, CDR2 FQNEAQ (reference sequence). This CDR3 is built from 14 residues. Sequencing used immunoSEQ v3. Measured with immunoSEQ multiplex PCR; TCRdb has only the in-frame clones, and not every one. The sample shows approximately 92,000 clones, 65% of them seen only once. Time point meaning: pre-treatment sample, taken before nivolumab and TIL therapy. Tumor tissue came from excised metastases, mostly pleural nodules or supraclavicular lymph nodes. This clone has more than one count but fewer than ten.

The source was tumor tissue, collected at baseline. This chain joins TRBV7-9 and TRBJ1-4, with TRBD1 as a possible D gene (6 bases). The origin of this receptor is a person aged 25-85 years with non-small cell lung cancer. The CDR3 sequence: CASSLIGGDEKLFF. DNA for the CDR3: TGTGCCAGCAGCTTAATAGGGGGAGATGAAAAACTGTTTTTT.